The 30 T cell receptor beta chains given below trace back to one sample, sequenced in a study of T cell clonality in common variable immunodeficiency. Using immunoSEQ multiplex PCR, the repertoire was profiled, and TCRdb retains in-frame clones only, with some absent. The profile covers around 60,000 clones, none occurring a single time. The sequenced sample was peripheral blood mononuclear cells. The receptors come from a person between 18 and 69 years old in good health.

This clone was counted at least ten times. From the germline J gene comes the end of the CDR3, since the read stops 3 residues before it. V usage is TRBV19 and J usage is TRBJ2-7, with D tentatively TRBD1 or TRBD2 (5 bases each). The CDR3 has 14 amino acids. Looked up from germline, CDR1 is LNHDA and CDR2 is SQIVND (reference sequence). V lost 5 bases, J lost 0 bases, and 11 bases lay in between. The CDR3 here is CASSWAGSSYEQYF. The sequenced CDR3 bases are TGTGCCAGTAGTTGGGCAGGGAGCTCCTACGAG.

This clone was counted many times. The read ends 3 residues shy of where the CDR3 ends; the end is completed using the germline J gene. V is TRBV5-4 and J is TRBJ1-2; TRBD1 matches 10 bases. V trimming: 3 bases; J trimming: 5 bases; junction bases outside the gene matches: 4. This CDR3 is built from 14 residues. Per the germline V gene, CDR1 is SGHNT and CDR2 is YYREEE (reference sequence). This chain's CDR3 is CASSWGQGSYGYTF. The covered CDR3 bases are TGTGCCAGCAGCTGGGGACAGGGGAGTTATGGC.

This clone was observed a few times. Read data end 3 residues before the CDR3 end; the end is taken from the germline J gene. This chain joins TRBV2 and TRBJ1-2, with 7 bases matching TRBD1. Germline CDR1 is SNHLY and CDR2 is FYNNEI. This CDR3 region has 12 residues. J lost 5 bases, V lost 9 bases, and 6 bases had no gene match. CDR3 DNA, as far as it was read: TGTGCCAGACAAGGGACAGTGTATGGC. Translated: CARQGTVYG. The complete CDR3 sequence is CARQGTVYGYTF.

On this clone: The read comes to an end 3 residues before the CDR3 does, leaving the germline J gene to fill in the end. The rearrangement links TRBV19 to TRBJ1-1; 9 nucleotides align to TRBD1. The CDR3 is 17 residues long. J lost 4 bases, V lost 8 bases, and 17 bases had no gene match. CDR1 is LNHDA and CDR2 is SQIVND in the germline V gene (reference sequence). The CDR3 reads CASAVDRDRVRSTEAFF. CDR3 DNA, as far as it was read: TGTGCCAGTGCGGTCGATAGGGACAGGGTTCGGAGCACTGAA.

This clone came up many times. The CDR3 end falls 3 residues outside the read, so it is completed with the germline J gene. The V and J genes are TRBV7-3 and TRBJ2-1; 11 bases agree with TRBD2. V was clipped by 5 bases and J by 4 bases; unmatched bases: 13. The CDR3 extends over 18 amino acids. The germline V gene has CDR1 SGHTA and CDR2 FQGTGA. The chain's CDR3 is CASSLSMTSGDTYNEQFF. The covered CDR3 bases are TGTGCCAGCAGCCTAAGTATGACTAGCGGGGACACATACAATGAG.

This clone was recorded at least ten times. Read sequence stops 3 residues before the CDR3 end, and the germline J gene provides the missing end. The chain employs TRBV19 and TRBJ1-6; D unresolved. CDR3 length: 14 residues. Trimming removed 6 bases from V and 6 bases from J, with 12 bases in between. Germline V gene sequence: CDR1 LNHDA, CDR2 SQIVND (reference sequence). The part of the CDR3 DNA that was read is TGTGCCAGTAGATCAGGAGAAGCTAATTCACCC. Translated, it gives CASRSGEANSP. The whole CDR3 reads CASRSGEANSPLHF.

Concerning this clone: With a much larger clone just one base away, this may be a read error. The read is 3 residues too short to cover the CDR3 end, so that end is filled in from the germline J gene. The chain is built from TRBV19 and TRBJ2-2; D is possibly TRBD1 (6 bases). The CDR3 extends over 17 amino acids. From germline, CDR1 is LNHDA and CDR2 SQIVND (reference sequence). This CDR3 reads CASSIGGPRQTNSPLFF. The covered CDR3 bases are TGTGCCAGTAGTATAGGGGGGCCGAGACAGACGAATTCACCG.

This clone showed up many times. From the germline J gene comes the end of the CDR3, since the read stops 3 residues before it. The V gene is TRBV20-1, the J gene TRBJ2-4; D gene uncertain. V was pared by 3 bases and J by 6 bases, with 9 bases between. The CDR3 runs to 12 residues. The germline CDR1 and CDR2 sequences are DFQATT and SNEGSKA (reference sequence). CDR3 DNA, as far as it was read: TGCAGTGCTAGGTCTAATCCAAACATT. Its translation: CSARSNPNI. The CDR3 as a whole reads CSARSNPNIQYF.

This clone was counted at least ten times. The read ends 3 residues early relative to the CDR3; the germline J gene fills the gap. The rearrangement uses TRBV18 and TRBJ1-1; 7 bases line up with TRBD1. V was clipped by 3 bases and J by 4 bases; unmatched bases: 2. This CDR3 has 13 amino acids. The germline V gene encodes CDR1 KGHSH and CDR2 LQKENI. CDR3 DNA (partial): TGTGCCAGCTCACCTAGGGGGCCCACTGAA. Encoded protein: CASSPRGPTE. The entire CDR3 is CASSPRGPTEAFF.

In its sample, this clone was seen many times. The read ends 3 residues shy of where the CDR3 ends; the end is completed using the germline J gene. The chain has TRBV5-1 and TRBJ1-5; TRBD1 aligns across 9 bases. The CDR3 has 16 amino acids. V trimming: 4 bases; J trimming: 0 bases; junction bases outside the gene matches: 5. CDR1 and CDR2 from the germline V gene are SGHRS and YFSETQ. The sequenced CDR3 bases are TGCGCCAGCAGCCCCGGACAGGGGATTAGCAATCAGCCC. Its translation: CASSPGQGISNQP. In full, the CDR3 reads CASSPGQGISNQPQHF.

This clone was observed many times. The sequenced fragment ends 3 residues before the CDR3 boundary, so the rest is inferred from the germline J gene. The chain joins TRBV18 to TRBJ2-2, with TRBD1 matching 9 bases. Germline CDR1 and CDR2: KGHSH and LQKENI. This CDR3 contains 16 residues. The V segment lost 4 bases and the J segment 6 bases; nucleotides outside the gene matches: 9. The CDR3 protein is CASSRRTGVGAGELFF. CDR3 bases read: TGTGCCAGCTCACGTCGGACAGGGGTAGGGGCCGGGGAG.

This clone appeared many times. The CDR3 end is not reached by the read, which stops 3 residues before it; the germline J gene fills it in. The chain is built from TRBV5-1 and TRBJ1-2, with a weak D call TRBD1 (5 bases). The CDR3 consists of 15 residues. Per germline, CDR1 SGHRS and CDR2 YFSETQ. Trimming removed 0 bases at V and 4 bases at J, with 13 bases between. The part of the CDR3 DNA that was read is TGCGCCAGCAGCTTGGTTGGCCTGGGGGGCTATGGC. Translating it yields CASSLVGLGGYG. The complete CDR3 protein is CASSLVGLGGYGYTF.

The sample holds many counts of this clone. Sequencing ends 3 residues short of the CDR3 end; the germline J gene provides the rest. The rearrangement links TRBV7-3 to TRBJ2-1; TRBD2 matches at 8 bases. Unmatched junction bases numbered 3, after V lost 5 bases and J lost 0 bases. Germline V gene sequence: CDR1 SGHTA, CDR2 FQGTGA. CDR3 length: 15 amino acids. Incomplete CDR3 DNA: TGTGCCAGCAGCCCAGGACTAGCCTCCTACAATGAG. Translation gives CASSPGLASYNE. The CDR3 in full is CASSPGLASYNEQFF.

In its sample, this clone was seen many times. The read terminates 3 residues ahead of where the CDR3 ends, so the germline J gene completes it. This chain links TRBV29-1 with TRBJ2-7, with 7 bases that match TRBD1. V shed 2 bases and J 3 bases; nucleotides not matched to a gene: 4. CDR1 SQVTM and CDR2 ANQGSEA come from the germline V gene. The CDR3 is made up of 13 amino acids. The CDR3 reads CSVEKGTDYEQYF. CDR3 bases read: TGCAGCGTTGAAAAAGGGACAGACTACGAG.

This clone was observed many times. The CDR3 end falls 3 residues outside the read, so it is completed with the germline J gene. J is TRBJ1-2 and V is TRBV5-4; 8 bases are a match to TRBD1. The CDR3 is made up of 14 amino acids. In germline, CDR1 is SGHNT, CDR2 YYREEE (reference sequence). Incomplete CDR3 DNA: TGTGCCAGCAGCGATCGACAGGGGTCTTTCGGC. Translation gives CASSDRQGSFG. The complete CDR3 sequence is CASSDRQGSFGYTF.

This clone was seen at least ten times. The read comes to an end 3 residues before the CDR3 does, leaving the germline J gene to fill in the end. The rearrangement links TRBV20-1 to TRBJ2-1, with 13 positions matching TRBD2. There are 19 residues in the CDR3. V was pared by 2 bases and J by 2 bases, with 12 bases of the junction left unmatched. Germline CDR1 is DFQATT and CDR2 is SNEGSKA (reference sequence). The sequenced part of the CDR3 DNA is TGCAGTGCTAGACCATCAACTAGCGGGAGGGCCAAGCCCTACAATGAG. Protein product: CSARPSTSGRAKPYNE. The whole CDR3 protein reads CSARPSTSGRAKPYNEQFF.

In its sample, this clone was seen many times. Read data end 3 residues before the CDR3 end; the end is taken from the germline J gene. The chain combines TRBV7-6 with TRBJ2-6, with 9 bases lining up with TRBD1. The germline V gene has CDR1 SGHVS and CDR2 FNYEAQ. The CDR3 length is 18 residues. V gave up 4 bases and J gave up 0 bases; unmatched junction bases: 7. CDR3 protein: CASSSRDRVSSGANVLTF. The CDR3 DNA, read in part, is TGTGCCAGCAGCTCCCGGGACAGGGTTTCCTCTGGGGCCAACGTC.

This clone was seen repeatedly, ten times or more. The read finishes 3 residues shy of the CDR3 end, and the germline J gene is used to complete it. This chain uses TRBV7-6 with TRBJ2-5; D is possibly TRBD1 (5 bases). Trimming cost V 5 bases and J 0 bases, with 13 bases left between them. Germline V gene sequence: CDR1 SGHVS, CDR2 FNYEAQ. This CDR3 spans 15 amino acids. CDR3 in amino acids: CASSRRGGYQETQYF. CDR3 DNA (partial): TGTGCCAGCAGCCGTAGGGGTGGTTACCAAGAGACC.

This clone was picked up many times. The read finishes 3 residues shy of the CDR3 end, and the germline J gene is used to complete it. The rearrangement links TRBV7-6 to TRBJ1-1; a weak D match, TRBD1 (5 bases). From germline, CDR1 is SGHVS and CDR2 FNYEAQ. The CDR3 extends over 15 amino acids. Trimming cost V 5 bases and J 4 bases, with 17 bases left between them. CDR3 DNA, as far as it was read: TGTGCCAGCAGCCAGAGGGACTTCCCGAGCACTGAA. It specifies CASSQRDFPSTE. The whole CDR3 is CASSQRDFPSTEAFF.

A word on this clone: The CDR3 end falls 3 residues outside the read, so it is completed with the germline J gene. The chain recombines TRBV5-1 with TRBJ2-1; the D gene could be TRBD1 or TRBD2 (5 bases each). Germline loops: CDR1 SGHRS, CDR2 YFSETQ. Deletions cut 4 bases from V and 7 bases from J, with 15 bases between. This CDR3 has 14 amino acids. Incomplete CDR3 DNA: TGCGCCAGCAGCCCCCTGAGGGGAGTTAATGAG. Protein product: CASSPLRGVNE. The entire CDR3 sequence reads CASSPLRGVNEQFF.

This clone was detected ten times or more. From the germline J gene comes the end of the CDR3, since the read stops 3 residues before it. V gene TRBV9 combines with J gene TRBJ2-3; D gene uncertain. CDR1 SGDLS and CDR2 YYNGEE come from the germline V gene. This CDR3 comprises 14 residues. V was shortened by 0 bases and J by 0 bases, with 5 bases between the two germline ends. The CDR3 loop is CASSVATSTDTQYF. The CDR3 bases that were read are TGTGCCAGCAGCGTAGCAACTAGCACAGATACG.

This clone was counted only a few times. The sequence runs out 3 residues before the end of the CDR3; the remainder is reconstructed from the germline J gene. This sequence joins TRBV5-6 and TRBJ2-1; tentative D call: TRBD1 (6 bases). The CDR3 consists of 15 residues. Germline CDR1 and CDR2: SGHDT and YYEEEE. V lost 0 bases to trimming and J lost 4 bases, with 11 bases between them. The CDR3 bases that were read are TGTGCCAGCAGCTTGGCACAGGGCCGTTACAATGAG. Its protein is CASSLAQGRYNE. The whole CDR3 reads CASSLAQGRYNEQFF.

There are a few counts of this clone. The read gets to within 3 residues of the CDR3 end, and the germline J gene fills in the rest. V is TRBV5-1 and J is TRBJ2-1, with D perhaps given as TRBD1 or TRBD2 (7 bases each). Germline assignment: CDR1 SGHRS and CDR2 YFSETQ. The CDR3 has 15 residues. Trimming took off 3 bases at V and 5 bases at J, with 15 bases between the two ends. The CDR3 protein is CASSSYRGGDNEQFF. The CDR3 bases that were read are TGCGCCAGCAGCTCATACAGGGGAGGGGACAATGAG.

This clone was seen ten or more times. The read falls 3 residues short of the CDR3 end, and the missing part is taken from the germline J gene. The V and J genes are TRBV19 and TRBJ1-1; D uncertain. V was clipped by 5 bases and J by 1 base, with 14 bases between them. CDR3 length equals 15 residues. Per germline, CDR1 LNHDA and CDR2 SQIVND (reference sequence). Incomplete CDR3 DNA: TGTGCCAGTAGTCCCACCGGCGCGGAGAACACTGAA. As protein: CASSPTGAENTE. The entire CDR3 is CASSPTGAENTEAFF. The entire variable domain, with the rest obtained from reference TRBV19 and TRBJ1-1, is as follows: DGGITQSPKYLFRKEGQNVTLSCEQNLNHDAMYWYRQDPGQGLRLIYYSQIVNDFQKGDIAEGYSVSREKKESFPLTVTSAQKNPTAFYLCASSPTGAENTEAFFGQGTRLTVV.

This clone has a count of ten or more. The CDR3 goes on 3 residues after the read ends, and that part is filled in from the germline J gene. The genes are TRBV6-2 or TRBV6-3 and TRBJ2-1, with D unclear. Trimming removed 2 bases at V and 6 bases at J, with 11 bases between. Germline assignment: CDR1 MNHEY and CDR2 SVGEGT. The CDR3 loop spans 14 amino acids. Partial CDR3 DNA: TGTGCCAGCAGTTACCAGGAAAAGATCAATGAG. Its translation: CASSYQEKINE. The CDR3 as a whole reads CASSYQEKINEQFF.

This clone was counted ten times or more. The CDR3 is cut off 3 residues early in the read; its end comes from the germline J gene. The chain combines TRBV5-1 with TRBJ1-1; weak D call: TRBD1 (6 bases). V lost 2 bases and J 1 base, leaving 12 bases between the germline ends. CDR1 and CDR2 (germline): SGHRS, YFSETQ. CDR3 length equals 15 residues. The CDR3 DNA, read in part, is TGCGCCAGCAGCTTAACAGGGAGTTGGAACACTGAA. Protein product: CASSLTGSWNTE. The whole CDR3 protein reads CASSLTGSWNTEAFF.

There are many counts of this clone. The CDR3 bases that were read are TGTGCCAGCCCAGTGGCGGGCCGTTTTGAG. This gives the protein CASPVAGRFE. In full, the CDR3 is CASPVAGRFEQFF. The chain links TRBV2 to TRBJ2-1; possibly TRBD2 for D (5 bases). The missing CDR3 end, 3 residues past where the read stops, is filled in from the germline J gene. Germline assignment: CDR1 SNHLY and CDR2 FYNNEI. CDR3 length: 13 amino acids. Trimming stripped 8 bases from V and 9 bases from J, with 17 bases between. Variable domain in full (rest from reference TRBV2 and TRBJ2-1): EPEVTQTPSHQVTQMGQEVILRCVPISNHLYFYWYRQILGQKVEFLVSFYNNEISEKSEIFDDQFSVERPDGSNFTLKIRSTKLEDSAMYFCASPVAGRFEQFFGPGTRLTVL.

This clone was seen many times. With the read ending 3 residues before the CDR3 end, the germline J gene is used to fill in that end. The gene calls are TRBV5-1 and TRBJ1-2; 11 bases fit TRBD1. Germline assignment: CDR1 SGHRS and CDR2 YFSETQ. The CDR3 has 14 residues. Trimming took 0 bases from V and 6 from J; bases not matched to a gene: 1. CDR3 sequence reads: CASSLGGQGDGYTF. Incomplete CDR3 DNA: TGCGCCAGCAGCTTGGGGGGACAGGGGGATGGC.

This clone was found many times. The CDR3 is cut off 3 residues early in the read; its end comes from the germline J gene. This chain connects TRBV24-1 to TRBJ1-2; D not resolved. This CDR3 contains 12 residues. Trimming took 6 bases from V and 1 from J, leaving 5 bases between them. Germline V gene sequence: CDR1 KGHDR, CDR2 SFDVKD. The CDR3 loop reads CATSNNNYGYTF. The sequenced CDR3 bases are TGTGCCACCAGTAACAATAACTATGGC.

There are many counts of this clone. The sequence runs out 3 residues before the end of the CDR3; the remainder is reconstructed from the germline J gene. This chain connects TRBV6-2 or TRBV6-3 to TRBJ2-5; 10 bases match TRBD2. The CDR3 has 15 amino acids. In germline, CDR1 is MNHEY, CDR2 SVGEGT. Unmatched junction bases numbered 7, after V lost 4 bases and J lost 5 bases. The sequenced CDR3 bases are TGTGCCAGCAGTTCCAAGCGGGAGGGACGGGAGACC. Protein: CASSSKREGRET. In full, the CDR3 reads CASSSKREGRETQYF.